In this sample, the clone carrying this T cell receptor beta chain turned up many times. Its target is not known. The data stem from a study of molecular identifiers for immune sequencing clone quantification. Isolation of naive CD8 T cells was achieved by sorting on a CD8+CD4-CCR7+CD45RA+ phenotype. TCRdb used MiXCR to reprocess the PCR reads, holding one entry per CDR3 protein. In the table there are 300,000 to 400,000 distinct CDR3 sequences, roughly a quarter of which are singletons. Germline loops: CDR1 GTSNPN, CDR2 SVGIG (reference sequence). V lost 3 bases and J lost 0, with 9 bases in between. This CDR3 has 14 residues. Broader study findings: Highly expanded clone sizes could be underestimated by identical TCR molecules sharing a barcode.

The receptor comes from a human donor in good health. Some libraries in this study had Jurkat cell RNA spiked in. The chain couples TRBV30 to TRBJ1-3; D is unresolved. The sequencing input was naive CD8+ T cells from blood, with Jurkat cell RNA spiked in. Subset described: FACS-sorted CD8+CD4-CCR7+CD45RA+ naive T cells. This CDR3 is CAWSEGLSGNTIYF. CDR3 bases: TGTGCCTGGAGCGAGGGTCTCTCTGGAAACACCATATATTTT.